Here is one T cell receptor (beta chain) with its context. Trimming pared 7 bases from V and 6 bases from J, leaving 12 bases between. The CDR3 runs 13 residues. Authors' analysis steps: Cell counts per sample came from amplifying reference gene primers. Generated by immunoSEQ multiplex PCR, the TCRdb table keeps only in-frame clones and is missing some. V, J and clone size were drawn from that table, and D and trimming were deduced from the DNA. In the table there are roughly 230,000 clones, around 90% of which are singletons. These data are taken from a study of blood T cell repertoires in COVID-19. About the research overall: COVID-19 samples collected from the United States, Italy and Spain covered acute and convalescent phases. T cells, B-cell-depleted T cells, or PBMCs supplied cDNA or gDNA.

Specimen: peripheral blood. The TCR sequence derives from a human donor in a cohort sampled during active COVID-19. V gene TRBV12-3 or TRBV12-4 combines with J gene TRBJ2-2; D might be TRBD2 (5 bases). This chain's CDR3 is CASTTTRAGELFF. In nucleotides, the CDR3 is TGTGCCAGCACCACCACGAGGGCCGGGGAGCTGTTTTTT.